Reported below is one TCR beta chain. This clone has just a few counts. Its specific antigen is unknown. Per-base quality was not reported, and no clone a single base away is much larger than it. This sample is drawn from a study of cytomegalovirus exposure and HLA in healthy donors (dated by TCRdb to about 2017). For the wider study: In an earlier analysis of 587 of the donors, around 290 Gb of sequence data and 120 million or so unique TCR beta sequences from roughly 200 million T cells were reported. Genome-wide SNP genotypes for about 65% of the roughly 670 donors were used in a later genetic analysis, which treated that subset as a discovery cohort. In addition to the first cohort of 666 subjects, a separate validation cohort of over 90 different subjects was used. Five DR-DQ haplotypes were treated as single units for association and clustering because of strong linkage in the cohort. Rather than using new phenotypic data, the later analysis identified candidate immune exposures from TCR beta sequences and from how often those sequences occurred across donors. The study combined high-throughput TCR immunosequencing, statistical association of individual TCRs with disease status, and machine learning to predict cytomegalovirus infection status. Roughly 300 gigabases of sequencing data and around 85 million unique TCR sequences made up an early release that covered approximately 700 HLA-typed donors. Of the approximately 400 genotyped donors, 65% to 90% fell in the genetic ancestry cluster associated with self-reported Caucasian donors. Donor age, sex, ethnicity and CMV serostatus were compiled together with the repertoire data. A later analysis re-examined previously published TCR beta repertoires from more than 550 donors and added high-resolution HLA genotyping to investigate patterns of TCR occurrence. All discovery cohort repertoires had been generated on a single sequencing platform. Typing coverage differed by locus: A, B, C, DRB1 and DQB1 were typed in about 629-640 donors, DQA1 in about 500, DPA1 in 606, and DPB1 in roughly 450. Across about 380 genotyped donors of the cohort, an average of approximately 240,000 unique TCR beta nucleotide sequences per donor were sequenced, and 15% to 20% of those sequences were non-productive. To decide whether each TCR beta V gene segment behaved as functional or pseudogenic, an earlier analysis of over 500 of the donors relied on high-throughput TCR beta sequencing. The study used immunosequencing to profile the T cell repertoires of approximately 630 subjects and linked those repertoires to cytomegalovirus serostatus. The study aimed to test whether signatures of past pathogen exposure could be identified by cataloging public T cell receptors. Class I and class II HLA loci were covered by the typing at four-digit resolution. Beyond this particular receptor, the publication reports: A later analysis found that most CMV-associated TCR beta chains appeared HLA-restricted, with HLA associations seemingly driven largely by CMV exposure. The classifier was reported to diagnose cytomegalovirus status with high specificity and sensitivity in both the original cohort and the validation cohort. A cluster of highly shared sequence variants was judged likely to represent a technical artifact of the sequencing pipeline. In a later analysis, HLA-associated TCR beta chains showed more clonal expansion and lower generation probabilities than non-associated chains that were equally common. In an earlier analysis of approximately 590 of the donors, most TCR beta V segments were observed in productive rearrangements about 87% or about 30% of the time, broadly matching IMGT annotations. A further reported finding was that TCR beta sequences accurately predicted the HLA-A and HLA-B alleles for most subjects in the first cohort. For the cohort, immune exposure information was limited to CMV serostatus. Linkage disequilibrium might explain the correlated functional status among segregating V segments, but an unknown experimental factor could not be excluded. Because HLA typing was missing for some donors at each locus, association tests included only the typed subset. Because the 87-base-pair reads could not distinguish some IMGT-functional V segments, including TRBV6-2 and TRBV6-3, those segments were excluded. In a later analysis, around 15,000 TCR beta sequences were associated with specific HLA alleles at a false discovery rate of 0.05. In a later genetic analysis, fewer N-insertions in productive TCRs were reported among donors in an Asian-associated ancestry cluster than the approximately 670-donor mean. In the study, some 160 TCR beta chains were listed as associated with cytomegalovirus. The authors suggested that the approach could potentially be extended to other disease states and immunological phenotypes. Because counts were too low, 15 to 20 rarely observed V segments, including chromosome 9 orphons, were excluded from the earlier analysis of 587 of the donors. V-gene and J-gene trimming of TCR beta chains was associated with a missense DCLRE1C variant in a later genetic analysis, and the association was replicated in an independent cohort. Sequencing depth was assumed to be roughly uniform across donors in the presence/absence analyses, though that assumption may not hold. In a later analysis, the rate of TCR association differed among HLA loci, with DRB1 alleles having the most associated TCRs and HLA-C alleles having the fewest. Most TCR sequences were seen in very few donors, while some public TCRs were found in many individuals. When HLA alleles, especially DR and DQ, strongly co-occurred, attributing TCR associations to individual alleles was difficult. According to a later analysis, parvovirus B19, influenza, CMV and Epstein-Barr virus appeared linked to several top co-occurrence clusters. In vitro tests confirmed that three of the cytomegalovirus-associated TCR beta chains recognize cytomegalovirus antigens. This cohort had only TCR beta chains sequenced, and the lack of alpha or paired-chain data limited which features could be detected.

Between the V and J ends, shortened by 2 bases and 1 base respectively, the junction contains 7 bases. The CDR3 measures 13 amino acids from cysteine to phenylalanine. Only the CDR3 DNA stays, 39 bases, in frame from base 1. Via the germline V gene, CDR1 is SQVTM and CDR2 ANQGSEA. The library was generated by the immunoSEQ multiplex PCR assay. A mixture of 60 forward primers for TCR Vbeta segments and 13 reverse primers for TCR Jbeta segments was used in the multiplex PCR. The CDR3 region of rearranged TCR beta genes was amplified from genomic DNA with a multiplex PCR assay. On the Illumina HiSeq System, the amplified TCR beta libraries were sequenced as 87-base-pair reads. The source study handled its data this way. A later analysis counted 65 million to 90 million unique TCR beta chains across the 700 or so repertoires, and roughly 9.9 million of these chains were shared by at least two donors. Raw reads were error-corrected and collapsed into unique sequences by a nearest-neighbor algorithm in which closely related sequences were merged to remove PCR and sequencing errors. To assign V, D and J gene segments, CDR3 sequences were aligned to IMGT reference sequences. For a sequence to be retained, a match of at least six nucleotides was required to both a V gene segment and a J gene segment. Rearrangements were classified as productive when the CDR3 lacked stop codons and remained in frame with V and J, and all other rearrangements were classified as non-productive. Following IMGT convention, CDR3 was defined as the stretch from the second conserved V-encoded cysteine to the conserved J-encoded phenylalanine. Sequences without an unambiguous match to a single V gene segment were excluded from the earlier analysis of almost 600 of the donors. In an earlier analysis of roughly 600 of the donors, a V segment was called functional when productive rearrangements were above 56.7%, and segregating when the standard deviation between donors exceeded 5%. A statistical classification framework was built to diagnose cytomegalovirus status from the catalog of TCR beta chain sequences. In a later analysis, TCR nucleotide sequences were compared against IMGT/GENE-DB human TR gene sequences so that V and J genes could be assigned. A later analysis assigned CDR3 sequences and most-parsimonious VDJ recombination scenarios with the TCRdist pipeline. A later analysis defined each TCR beta chain by its CDR3 amino acid sequence plus V-gene family, and excluded reads lacking a unique V-gene family. A later analysis removed roughly 590 highly shared, low-generation-probability nucleotide sequences to deal with suspected cross-contamination and a sequencing artifact. In a later analysis, a clonal expansion index was calculated for each public chain from normalized within-repertoire ranks of inferred template counts. In a later analysis, generation probabilities were computed using a VDJ recombination model fitted to out-of-frame rearrangements, and the results were checked against IGoR. A later analysis scored TCR-TCR, TCR-HLA and TCR-CMV co-occurrence with hypergeometric tests, applying a repertoire-size bias correction to TCR pairs. To estimate false discovery rates, a later analysis permuted the HLA or CMV assignments 20 times. A later analysis grouped co-occurring TCRs with DBSCAN, adding TCRdist sequence similarity when clustering within HLA-allele-positive subsets. Repertoires with fewer than 30,000 or more than 120,000 public chains, plus five repertoires with anomalous nucleotide sharing, were excluded from co-occurrence clustering. In its TCRdb copy, this immuneACCESS table keeps in-frame sequences only and misses some clones. Where compared with another copy, unresolved V genes explain less than half of these, and the others have no known cause. V, J and clone size reflect that table, while D and trimming were determined from the DNA. For this sample the table gives about 160,000 clones, of which about 80% were detected only once. Jointly, the top ten make up 9.7% of the sample.

The cohort comprised hundreds of healthy bone marrow donors. Cohort members were all nominally healthy when sampled, although unrecorded immune exposures were likely present. The donor tested CMV seropositive, placing the donor among the 290 or so seropositive members of the cohort. Each donor provided a peripheral blood sample, and peripheral blood mononuclear cells were used for TCR beta sequencing. Genomic DNA extraction from the blood cell samples was performed with the Qiagen DNeasy Blood Extraction Kit. Sequencing was performed on PBMCs. The sequence was collected from a man aged 18 to 35 in good health and CMV-seropositive. The chain links TRBV29-1 with TRBJ2-3, with the D gene uncertain. The CDR3 reads CSVEIVGTDTQYF. The nucleotides are TGCAGCGTTGAAATAGTGGGCACAGATACGCAGTATTTT.